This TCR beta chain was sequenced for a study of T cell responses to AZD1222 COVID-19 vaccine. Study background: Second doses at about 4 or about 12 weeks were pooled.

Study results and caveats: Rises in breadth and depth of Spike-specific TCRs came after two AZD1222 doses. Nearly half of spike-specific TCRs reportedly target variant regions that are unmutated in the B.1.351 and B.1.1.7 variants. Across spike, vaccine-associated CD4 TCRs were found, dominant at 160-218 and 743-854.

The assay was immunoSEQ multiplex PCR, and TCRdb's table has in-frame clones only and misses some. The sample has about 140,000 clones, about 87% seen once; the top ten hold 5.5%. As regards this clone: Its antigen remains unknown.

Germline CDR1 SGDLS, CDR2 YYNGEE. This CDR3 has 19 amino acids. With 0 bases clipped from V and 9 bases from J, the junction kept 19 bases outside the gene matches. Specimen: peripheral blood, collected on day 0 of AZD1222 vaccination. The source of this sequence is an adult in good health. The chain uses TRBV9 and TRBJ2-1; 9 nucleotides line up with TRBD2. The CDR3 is CASSVEDQGEIAGESEQFF. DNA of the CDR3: TGTGCCAGCAGCGTAGAAGACCAGGGGGAAATAGCGGGAGAGAGTGAGCAGTTCTTC.